The present T cell receptor (beta chain) was sequenced within a study of shared clonotypes between healthy human individuals. V gave up 4 bases and J gave up 2 bases, with 15 bases separating them. The CDR3 runs to 16 residues. Germline CDR1 is SGHAT and CDR2 is FQNNGV. Every donor, a Caucasian adult, lived in Nashville, Tennessee. An even split of each subset's genomic DNA across several immunoSEQ plates was performed. Around 29,000 T cell genomes, or 300 to 350 ng DNA, went into unsorted PBMC replicate PCRs. The assay was immunoSEQ multiplex PCR, and TCRdb's table has in-frame clones only and misses some. The sample lists about half a million clones; roughly three quarters were seen once.

The V gene is TRBV11-2, the J gene TRBJ1-3, with D possibly matching TRBD1 (6 bases). The origin of this receptor is a woman aged 40 to 55 in good health. Some clones in this sample may be carry-over from other donors' samples. The sample taken for sequencing was PBMCs. In nucleotides, the CDR3 is TGTGCCAGCAGCTCCTGGACAGTTTCTGCTGGAAACACCATATATTTT. Its translation is CASSSWTVSAGNTIYF.